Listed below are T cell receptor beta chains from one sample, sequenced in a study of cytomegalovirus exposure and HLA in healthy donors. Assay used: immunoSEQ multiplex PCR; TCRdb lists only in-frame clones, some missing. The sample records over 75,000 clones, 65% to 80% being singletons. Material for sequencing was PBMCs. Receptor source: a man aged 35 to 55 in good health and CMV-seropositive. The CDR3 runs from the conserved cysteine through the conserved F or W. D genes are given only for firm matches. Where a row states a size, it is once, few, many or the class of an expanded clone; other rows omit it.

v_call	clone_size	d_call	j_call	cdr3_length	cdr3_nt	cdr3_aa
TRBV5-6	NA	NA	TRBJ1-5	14	TGTGCCAGCAGCTTGGGAGGTGGCAATCAGCCCCAGCATTTT	CASSLGGGNQPQHF
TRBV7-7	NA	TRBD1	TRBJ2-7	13	TGTGCTAGCAGCTCGGACAGGGACGGCGAGCAGTACTTC	CASSSDRDGEQYF
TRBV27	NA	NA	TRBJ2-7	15	TGTGCCAGCAGTTCCAAAGGGGTTTCCCGGTACGAGCAGTACTTC	CASSSKGVSRYEQYF
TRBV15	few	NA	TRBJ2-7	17	TGTGCCACCAGCAGAGCGGCAACGGGACCCTCCGGGGGCGAGCAGTACTTC	CATSRAATGPSGGEQYF
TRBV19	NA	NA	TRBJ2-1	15	TGTGCCAGGATCGAGCTCCCACTCTCCTACAATGAGCAGTTCTTC	CARIELPLSYNEQFF
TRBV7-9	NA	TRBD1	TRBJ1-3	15	TGTGCCAGCAGCTCCCAGACAGGGTCCGGAAACACCATATATTTT	CASSSQTGSGNTIYF
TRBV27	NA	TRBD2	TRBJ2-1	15	TGTGCCAGCAGTTTACGTAGCGGGAACTACAATGAGCAGTTCTTC	CASSLRSGNYNEQFF
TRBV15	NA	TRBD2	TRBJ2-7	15	TGTGCCACCAGCAGAGAGCTAGCGGGACACTACGAGCAGTACTTC	CATSRELAGHYEQYF
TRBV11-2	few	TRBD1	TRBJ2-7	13	TGTGCCAGCAGGAGGACAGGGAGCTACGAGCAGTACTTC	CASRRTGSYEQYF
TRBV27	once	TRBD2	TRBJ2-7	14	TGTGCCAGCAGCTCCGGGACTAGTCTCTACGAGCAGTACTTC	CASSSGTSLYEQYF
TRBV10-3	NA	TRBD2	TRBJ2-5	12	TGTGCCAGTAGCGGGGGGCAAGAGACCCAGTACTTC	CASSGGQETQYF
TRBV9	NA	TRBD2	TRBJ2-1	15	TGTGCCAGCAGCACCGGACTAGCGGGGTACAATGAGCAGTTCTTC	CASSTGLAGYNEQFF
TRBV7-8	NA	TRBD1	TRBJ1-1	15	TGTGCCAGCAGCGTAAGACAGGGCTTAGGAACTGAAGCTTTCTTT	CASSVRQGLGTEAFF
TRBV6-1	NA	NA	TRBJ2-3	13	TGTGCCAGCAGTCTGGACAACACAGATACGCAGTATTTT	CASSLDNTDTQYF
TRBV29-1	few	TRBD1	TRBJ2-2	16	TGCAGCGCCGCCCCGGCGAGGACAGGGAACACCGGGGAGCTGTTTTTT	CSAAPARTGNTGELFF
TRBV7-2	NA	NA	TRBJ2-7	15	TGTGCCAGCAGCTTAGAGGGTAGCGGCCCCTACGAGCAGTACTTC	CASSLEGSGPYEQYF
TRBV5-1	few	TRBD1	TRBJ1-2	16	TGCGCCAGCAGCTTTTCACCGGGACAGGGTGCCTTTGGCTACACCTTC	CASSFSPGQGAFGYTF
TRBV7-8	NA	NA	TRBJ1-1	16	TGTGCCAGCAGCTCCAGGGTTAGGGTGGTCGACACTGAAGCTTTCTTT	CASSSRVRVVDTEAFF
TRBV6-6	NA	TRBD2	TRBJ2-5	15	TGTGCCACCCGGACTAGCGGGAGGAAGGTAGAGACCCAGTACTTC	CATRTSGRKVETQYF
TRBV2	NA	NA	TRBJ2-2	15	TGTGCCAGCAGAGCTAGCCTCTCGGGCACCGGGGAGCTGTTTTTT	CASRASLSGTGELFF
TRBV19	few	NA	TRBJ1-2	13	TGTGCCAGTACCGTCCTGGGGGCGCACGGCTACACCTTC	CASTVLGAHGYTF
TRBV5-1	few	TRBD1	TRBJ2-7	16	TGCGCCAGCAGCTCGATAGGACAGGCGCCCTCCTACGAGCAGTACTTC	CASSSIGQAPSYEQYF
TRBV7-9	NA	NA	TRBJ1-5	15	TGTGCCAGCAGCTTAGGAGACAATAACAATCAGCCCCAGCATTTT	CASSLGDNNNQPQHF
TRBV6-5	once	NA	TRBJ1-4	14	TGTGCCAGCAGTTACTCGAACGGGTTGGAAAAACTGTTTTTT	CASSYSNGLEKLFF
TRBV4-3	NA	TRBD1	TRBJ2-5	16	TGCGCCAGCAGCCAAGATTGGACAGGGAGCCAAGAGACCCAGTACTTC	CASSQDWTGSQETQYF
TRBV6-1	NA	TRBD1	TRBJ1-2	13	TGTGCCATAGGCAGGGGGCGCAACTATGGCTACACCTTC	CAIGRGRNYGYTF
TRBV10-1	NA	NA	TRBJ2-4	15	TGCGCCAGCATCCTACAGGATAGAGCCAAAAACATTCAGTACTTC	CASILQDRAKNIQYF
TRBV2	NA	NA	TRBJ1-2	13	TGTGCCAGTCGGGAGGGAGAAACCGATGGCTACACCTTC	CASREGETDGYTF
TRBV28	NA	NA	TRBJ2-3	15	TGTGCCACCGATCGGAGGGTGGTGCCCACAGATACGCAGTATTTT	CATDRRVVPTDTQYF
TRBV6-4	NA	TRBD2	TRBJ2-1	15	TGTGCCAGCAGTCCTATGACTAGCGGGCACAATGAGCAGTTCTTC	CASSPMTSGHNEQFF
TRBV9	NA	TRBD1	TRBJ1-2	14	TGTGCCAGCAGCGCCGACAGGGAACCTTGCCGTTACACCTTC	CASSADREPCRYTF
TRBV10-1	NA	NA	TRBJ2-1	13	TGCGCCAGCAGTGAGAACTTATACAATGAGCAGTTCTTC	CASSENLYNEQFF
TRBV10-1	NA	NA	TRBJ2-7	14	TGCGCCAGCAGTGGGGCGGACAACTCCTACGAGCAGTACTTC	CASSGADNSYEQYF
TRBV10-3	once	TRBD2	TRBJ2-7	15	TGTGCCATCAGTGAGAGGCGGGAGGTCTCCTACGAGCAGTACTTC	CAISERREVSYEQYF
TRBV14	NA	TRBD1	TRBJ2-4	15	TGTGCCAGCAGCCCCCGGCAGGGGGCGTCAAACATTCAGTACTTC	CASSPRQGASNIQYF
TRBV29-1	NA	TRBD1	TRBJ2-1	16	TGCAGCGTTGAACCGACAGGGGCGGGGAGTCGGAATGAGCAGTTCTTC	CSVEPTGAGSRNEQFF
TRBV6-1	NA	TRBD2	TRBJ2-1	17	TGTGCCAGCAGTGAAATTTTATCGGGACTAGCGGGGGGCACCCTCTTCTTC	CASSEILSGLAGGTLFF
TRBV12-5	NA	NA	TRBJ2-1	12	TGTGCTAGTGGTCCTTCCTACAATGAGCAGTTCTTC	CASGPSYNEQFF
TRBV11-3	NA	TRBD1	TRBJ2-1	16	TGTGCCAGCAGCTTAGGGGACAGGGGGTCTTACAATGAGCAGTTCTTC	CASSLGDRGSYNEQFF
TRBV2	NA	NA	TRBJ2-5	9	TGTGCGGTGGGGCAGACCCAGTACTTC	CAVGQTQYF
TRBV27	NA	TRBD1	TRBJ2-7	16	TGTGCCAGCAGTCCCACCCCAGGGGGCGCAAATTACGAGCAGTACTTC	CASSPTPGGANYEQYF
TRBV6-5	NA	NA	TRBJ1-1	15	TGTGCCAGCAGTCCCCCGGCAGGGCGGAACACTGAAGCTTTCTTT	CASSPPAGRNTEAFF
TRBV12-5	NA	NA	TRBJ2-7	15	TGTGCTAGTGCCCACAGGTCTAGGCGGGACTACGAGCAGTACTTC	CASAHRSRRDYEQYF
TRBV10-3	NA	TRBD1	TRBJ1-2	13	TGTGCCATCACTGGGGACAGGGGTTTTGGCTACACCTTC	CAITGDRGFGYTF